This entry concerns a single T cell receptor (beta chain). This clone was seen a handful of times. The antigen it binds to is not known. Base qualities are not at hand, and no much larger clone is one base apart. The data were taken from a study of CD8+ T cells in alopecia areata listed by TCRdb under 2018. With respect to the entire study: The treated patients took part in an open-label pilot trial in which moderate-to-severe alopecia areata was treated with oral tofacitinib at 5 to 10 mg twice daily. Tofacitinib-treated patients had biopsies at baseline and at 4 and 24 weeks of treatment, with a later scalp biopsy in several patients. Clonality in the scalp was compared among normal scalp (n=4), patchy alopecia areata scalp (n=8), and alopecia totalis/universalis scalp (n=8). The study used high-throughput TCRbeta sequencing to examine T cell clonal expansion in alopecia areata, in both the C3H/HeJ mouse model and human patients. RNA was obtained with the PAXgene miRNA kit for fixed scalp, the miRNeasy kit for PBMCs, and the RNeasy kit for mouse skin. In humans, TCRbeta sequencing was performed on scalp tissue and on sorted CD4+ and CD8+ peripheral blood T cells from healthy controls and from patients with patchy or totalis/universalis alopecia areata. immunoSEQ multiplex PCR using 35 Vbeta forward primers and 13 Jbeta reverse primers was used to amplify TCRbeta CDR3 regions. Patients received tofacitinib for 6 to 18 months and were then followed off drug for 6 months to check for delayed response and recurrence. The paper's findings and limits, for the study overall: Unlike mouse skin, where gammadelta T cells dominate, normal human skin contains resident alphabeta T cells that get sequenced too, which complicates analysis of the scalp TCR repertoire. Lesional scalp, especially in alopecia totalis/universalis, showed higher clonality and more expanded CD8+ clones than normal scalp, suggesting antigenic drive. Shared TCR sequences between patients were less evident than in mice, which may be partly attributable to HLA diversity in the patient population.

Preparation of the library involved the immunoSEQ multiplex PCR assay. To provide template for TCR sequencing, every sample had RNA extracted and reverse transcribed into cDNA. First-strand cDNA was synthesized using SuperScript III with a 2:1 mix of oligo-dT and random hexamers. A synthetic immune receptor repertoire was used to assess amplification bias, and residual bias was removed computationally. The authors processed their data as follows. Raw reads were preprocessed for error removal, and CDR3 was defined according to IMGT conventions as running from the conserved cysteine to phenylalanine. Clonality was computed as 1 minus the Shannon entropy, with the entropy normalized by log2 of the number of productive unique TCRs. CD4 or CD8 identity of scalp clones was inferred by cross-referencing scalp TCRbeta sequences with sorted blood CD4 and CD8 repertoires. Entries here come from immuneACCESS through TCRdb and include only in-frame sequences with V and J called. Some clones fail to appear in such tables; in the studies checked, an unresolved V gene covers under half of the shortfall, and the cause of the remainder is unknown. That table is the source of V, J and clone size, and D and trimming were worked out from the DNA. For this sample the table gives about 98,000 clones, of which 40% to 45% were detected only once. The ten largest clones take up roughly 0.79% of the sample.

Measured from the cysteine to the phenylalanine, the CDR3 is 12 residues long. Just CDR3 DNA is preserved here, 36 bases in frame from base 1. The junction carries 7 bases between V and J, which are trimmed by 2 bases and 8 bases respectively. For CDR1 and CDR2, the germline V gene lists MNHNS and SASEGT. Lesional scalp punch biopsies and peripheral blood were obtained from alopecia areata patients. PBMCs were isolated by density centrifugation and stained for CD3, CD4 and CD8, and CD4+ and CD8+ T cells were sorted on a FACSAria. Sequenced input: CD4+ T cells sorted from blood. The clonotype comes from a human donor with alopecia areata. This chain joins TRBV6-1 to TRBJ2-1; the D gene remains uncertain. The DNA sequence is TGTGCCAGCAGTGAATGGGTCCATGAGCAGTTCTTC. The translation is CASSEWVHEQFF.